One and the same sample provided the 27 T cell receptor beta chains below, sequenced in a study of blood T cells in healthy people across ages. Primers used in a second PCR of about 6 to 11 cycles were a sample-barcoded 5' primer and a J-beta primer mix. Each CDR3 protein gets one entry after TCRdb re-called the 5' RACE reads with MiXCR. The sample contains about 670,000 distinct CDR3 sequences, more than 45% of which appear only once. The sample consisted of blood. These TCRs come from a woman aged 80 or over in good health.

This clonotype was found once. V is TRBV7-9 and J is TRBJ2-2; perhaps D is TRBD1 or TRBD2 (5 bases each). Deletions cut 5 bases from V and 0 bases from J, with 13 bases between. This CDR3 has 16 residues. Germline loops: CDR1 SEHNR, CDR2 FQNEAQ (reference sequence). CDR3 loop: CASSPGGVTNTGELFF. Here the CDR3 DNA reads TGTGCCAGCAGCCCTGGGGGAGTCACGAACACCGGGGAGCTGTTTTTT.

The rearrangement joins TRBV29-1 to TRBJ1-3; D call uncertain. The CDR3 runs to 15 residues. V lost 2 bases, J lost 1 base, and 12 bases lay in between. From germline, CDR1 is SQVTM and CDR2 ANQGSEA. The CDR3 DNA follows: TGCAGCGTTGAATTTAGATTGCAATCTGGAAACACCATATATTTT. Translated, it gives CSVEFRLQSGNTIYF.

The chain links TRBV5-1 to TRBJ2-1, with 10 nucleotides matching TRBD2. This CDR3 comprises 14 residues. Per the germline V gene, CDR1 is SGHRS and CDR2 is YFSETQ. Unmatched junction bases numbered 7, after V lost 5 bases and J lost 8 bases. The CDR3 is CASRKGTSVDEQFF. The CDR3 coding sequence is TGCGCCAGCAGGAAAGGGACTAGCGTGGATGAGCAGTTCTTC.

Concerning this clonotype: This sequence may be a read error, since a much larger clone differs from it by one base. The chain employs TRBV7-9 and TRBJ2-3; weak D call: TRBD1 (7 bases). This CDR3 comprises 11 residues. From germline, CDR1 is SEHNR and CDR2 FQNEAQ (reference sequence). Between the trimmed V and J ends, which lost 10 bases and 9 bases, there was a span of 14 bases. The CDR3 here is CANRRDRTQYF. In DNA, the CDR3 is TGTGCCAACAGGAGGGACAGAACGCAGTATTTT. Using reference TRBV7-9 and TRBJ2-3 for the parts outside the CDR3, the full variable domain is DTGVSQNPRHKITKRGQNVTFRCDPISEHNRLYWYRQTLGQGPEFLTYFQNEAQLEKSRLLSDRFSAERPKGSFSTLEIQRTEQGDSAMYLCANRRDRTQYFGPGTRLTVL.

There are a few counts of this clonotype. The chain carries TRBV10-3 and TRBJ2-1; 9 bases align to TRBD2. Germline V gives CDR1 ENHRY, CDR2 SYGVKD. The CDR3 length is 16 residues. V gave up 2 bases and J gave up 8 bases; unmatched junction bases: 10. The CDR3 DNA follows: TGTGCCATCAGTGAGGGACTAGCGAGGATCTCCGATGAGCAGTTCTTC. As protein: CAISEGLARISDEQFF.

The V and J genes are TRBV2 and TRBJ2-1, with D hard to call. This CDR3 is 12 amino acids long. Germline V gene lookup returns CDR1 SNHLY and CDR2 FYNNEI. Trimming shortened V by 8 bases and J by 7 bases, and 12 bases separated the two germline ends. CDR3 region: CASVPWGNEQFF. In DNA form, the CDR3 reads TGTGCCAGCGTTCCCTGGGGAAATGAGCAGTTCTTC.

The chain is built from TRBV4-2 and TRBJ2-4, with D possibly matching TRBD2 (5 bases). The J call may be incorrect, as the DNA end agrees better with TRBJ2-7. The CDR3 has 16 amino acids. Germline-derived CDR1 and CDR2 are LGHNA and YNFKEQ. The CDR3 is CASSQDVSERSYEQYF. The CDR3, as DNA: TGTGCCAGCAGCCAAGATGTTAGCGAAAGGTCCTACGAGCAGTACTTC.

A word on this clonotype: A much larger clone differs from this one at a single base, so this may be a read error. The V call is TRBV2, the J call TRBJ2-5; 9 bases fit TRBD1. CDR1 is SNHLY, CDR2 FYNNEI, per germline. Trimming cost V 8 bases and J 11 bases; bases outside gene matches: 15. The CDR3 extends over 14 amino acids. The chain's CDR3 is CASGGQGSYNEQYF. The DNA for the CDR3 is TGTGCCAGCGGGGGACAGGGTTCCTACAATGAGCAGTACTTC.

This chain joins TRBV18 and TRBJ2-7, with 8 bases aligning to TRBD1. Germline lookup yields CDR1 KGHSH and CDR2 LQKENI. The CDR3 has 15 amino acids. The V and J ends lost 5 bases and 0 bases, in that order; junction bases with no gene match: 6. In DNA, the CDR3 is TGTGCCAGCTCAATCCGGACAGGGTCCTCCTACGAGCAGTACTTC. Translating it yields CASSIRTGSSYEQYF.

The CDR3 spells CASSSGTGQEEQFF. CDR3 in DNA: TGTGCCAGCAGCTCCGGGACAGGGCAGGAAGAGCAGTTCTTC. This chain uses TRBV7-3 with TRBJ2-1; 9 positions match TRBD1. Germline V gives CDR1 SGHTA, CDR2 FQGTGA. The CDR3 consists of 14 residues. V gave up 4 bases and J gave up 10 bases; unmatched junction bases: 8.

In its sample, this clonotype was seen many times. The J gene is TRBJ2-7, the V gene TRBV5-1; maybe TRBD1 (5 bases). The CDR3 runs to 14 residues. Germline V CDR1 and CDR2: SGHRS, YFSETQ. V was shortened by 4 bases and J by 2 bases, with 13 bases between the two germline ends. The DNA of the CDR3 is TGCGCCAGCAGCGCACCGAGACAGCCCTACGAGCAGTACTTC. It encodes CASSAPRQPYEQYF. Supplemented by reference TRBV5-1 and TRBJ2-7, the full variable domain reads KAGVTQTPRYLIKTRGQQVTLSCSPISGHRSVSWYQQTPGQGLQFLFEYFSETQRNKGNFPGRFSGRQFSNSRSEMNVSTLELGDSALYLCASSAPRQPYEQYFGPGTRLTVT.

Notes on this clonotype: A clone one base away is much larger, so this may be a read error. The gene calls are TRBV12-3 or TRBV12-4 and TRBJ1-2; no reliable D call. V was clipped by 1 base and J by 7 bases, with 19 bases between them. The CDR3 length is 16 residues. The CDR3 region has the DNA TGTGCCAGCAGTTTAGGTGTGCTTAAATTGGACGGTGGCTACACCTTC. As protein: CASSLGVLKLDGGYTF.

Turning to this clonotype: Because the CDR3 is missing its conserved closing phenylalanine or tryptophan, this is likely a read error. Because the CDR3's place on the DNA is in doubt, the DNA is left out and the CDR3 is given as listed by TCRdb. CDR3 sequence: CAGGVLVGVSSSS. The rearrangement links TRBV7-8 to TRBJ2-1; the table names TRBD2, a call not compared with the DNA. The CDR3 spans 13 amino acids, including both terminal residues. CDR1 is SGHVS and CDR2 is FQNEAQ in the germline V gene.

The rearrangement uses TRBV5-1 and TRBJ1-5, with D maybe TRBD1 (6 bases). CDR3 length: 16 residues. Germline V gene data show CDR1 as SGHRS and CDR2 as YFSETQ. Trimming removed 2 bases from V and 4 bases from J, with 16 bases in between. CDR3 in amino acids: CASSLGPGAQNQPQHF. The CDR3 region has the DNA TGCGCCAGCAGCTTAGGTCCAGGGGCGCAGAATCAGCCCCAGCATTTT.

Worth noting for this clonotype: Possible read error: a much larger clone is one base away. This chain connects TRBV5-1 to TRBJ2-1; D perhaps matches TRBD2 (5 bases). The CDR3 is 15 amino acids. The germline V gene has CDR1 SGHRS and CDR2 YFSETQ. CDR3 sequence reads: CASSLLSGSYNGQFF. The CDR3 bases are TGCGCCAGCAGCTTGCTAAGCGGTTCCTACAATGGGCAGTTCTTC.

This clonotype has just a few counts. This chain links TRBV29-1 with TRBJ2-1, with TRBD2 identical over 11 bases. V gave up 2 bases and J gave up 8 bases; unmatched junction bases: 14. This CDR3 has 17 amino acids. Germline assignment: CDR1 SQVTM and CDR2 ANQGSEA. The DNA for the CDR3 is TGCAGCGTTGAAACCCGGAAGGAACTAGCGGGGGTAGATGAGCAGTTCTTC. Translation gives CSVETRKELAGVDEQFF.

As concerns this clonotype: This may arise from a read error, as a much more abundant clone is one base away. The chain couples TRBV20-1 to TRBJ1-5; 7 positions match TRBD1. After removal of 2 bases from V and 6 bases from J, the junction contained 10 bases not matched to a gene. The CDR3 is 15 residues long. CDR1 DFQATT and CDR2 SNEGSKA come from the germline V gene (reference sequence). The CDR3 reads CSARSVSRGSQPQHF. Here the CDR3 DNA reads TGCAGTGCTAGATCTGTCTCCAGGGGGAGTCAGCCCCAGCATTTT.

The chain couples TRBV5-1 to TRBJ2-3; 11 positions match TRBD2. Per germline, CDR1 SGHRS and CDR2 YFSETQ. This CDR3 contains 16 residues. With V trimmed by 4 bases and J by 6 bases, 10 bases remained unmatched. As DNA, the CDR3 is TGCGCCAGCAGCCCCCTGACTAGCGGGACAGGTGATACGCAGTATTTT. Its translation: CASSPLTSGTGDTQYF.

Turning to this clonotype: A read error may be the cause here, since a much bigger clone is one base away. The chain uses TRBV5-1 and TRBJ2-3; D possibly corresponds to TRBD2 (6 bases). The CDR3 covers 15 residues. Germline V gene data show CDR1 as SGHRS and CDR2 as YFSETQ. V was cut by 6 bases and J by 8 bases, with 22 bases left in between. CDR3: CASTWDFQSLGTQYF. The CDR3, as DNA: TGCGCCAGCACCTGGGACTTCCAGTCACTCGGTACGCAGTATTTT.

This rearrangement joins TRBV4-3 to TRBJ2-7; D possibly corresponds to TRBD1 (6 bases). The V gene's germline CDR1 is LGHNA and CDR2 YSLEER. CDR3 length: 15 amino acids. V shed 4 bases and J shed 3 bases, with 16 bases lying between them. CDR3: CASSRQNRENYEQYF. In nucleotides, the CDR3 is TGCGCCAGCAGCCGACAAAACAGGGAAAACTACGAGCAGTACTTC.

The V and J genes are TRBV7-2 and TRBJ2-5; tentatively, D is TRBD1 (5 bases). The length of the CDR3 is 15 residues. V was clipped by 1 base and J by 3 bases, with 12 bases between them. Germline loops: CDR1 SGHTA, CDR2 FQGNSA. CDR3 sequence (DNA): TGTGCCAGCAGCTTAGTGGGGCGGCAGGAAGAGACCCAGTACTTC. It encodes CASSLVGRQEETQYF.

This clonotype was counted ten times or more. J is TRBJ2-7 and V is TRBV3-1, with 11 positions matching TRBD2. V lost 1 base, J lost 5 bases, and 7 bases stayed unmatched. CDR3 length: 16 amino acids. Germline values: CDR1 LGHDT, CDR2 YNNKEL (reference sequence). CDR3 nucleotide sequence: TGTGCCAGCAGCCAAGCTCAAACACTAGCGGGAGACGAGCAGTACTTC. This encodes CASSQAQTLAGDEQYF.

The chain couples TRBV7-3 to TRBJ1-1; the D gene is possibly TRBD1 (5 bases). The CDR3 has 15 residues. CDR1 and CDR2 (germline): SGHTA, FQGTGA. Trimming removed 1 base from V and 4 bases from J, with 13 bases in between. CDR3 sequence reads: CASSLSGQGSTEAFF. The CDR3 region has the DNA TGTGCCAGCAGCTTAAGCGGCCAGGGTTCCACTGAAGCTTTCTTT.

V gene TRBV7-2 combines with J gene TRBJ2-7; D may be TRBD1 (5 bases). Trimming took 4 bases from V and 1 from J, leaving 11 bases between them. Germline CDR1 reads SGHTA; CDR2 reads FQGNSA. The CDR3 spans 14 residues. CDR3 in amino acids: CASSSGSWSYEQYF. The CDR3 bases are TGTGCCAGCAGCTCAGGGTCATGGTCCTACGAGCAGTACTTC.

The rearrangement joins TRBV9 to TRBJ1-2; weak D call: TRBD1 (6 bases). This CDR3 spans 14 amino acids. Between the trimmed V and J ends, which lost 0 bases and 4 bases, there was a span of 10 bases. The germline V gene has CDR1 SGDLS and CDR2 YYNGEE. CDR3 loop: CASSVATGSYGYTF. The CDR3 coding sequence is TGTGCCAGCAGCGTAGCTACAGGGTCCTATGGCTACACCTTC.

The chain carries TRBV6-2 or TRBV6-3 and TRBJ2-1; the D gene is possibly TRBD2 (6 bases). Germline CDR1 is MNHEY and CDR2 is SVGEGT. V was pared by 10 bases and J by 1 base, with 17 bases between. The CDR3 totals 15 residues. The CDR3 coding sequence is TGTGCCATTAGCCCCCCTCTAGCGTCCTACAATGAGCAGTTCTTC. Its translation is CAISPPLASYNEQFF.

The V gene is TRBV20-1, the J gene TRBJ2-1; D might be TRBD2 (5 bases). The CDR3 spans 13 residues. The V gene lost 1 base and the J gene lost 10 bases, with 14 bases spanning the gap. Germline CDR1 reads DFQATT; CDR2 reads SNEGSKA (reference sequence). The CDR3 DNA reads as TGCAGTGCTAGAGTAATCGGTGGGGAGGAGCAGTTCTTC. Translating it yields CSARVIGGEEQFF.